These T cell receptor beta chains were read from a single sample in a study of blood T cell repertoires in COVID-19. Profiled with immunoSEQ multiplex PCR; TCRdb holds only in-frame clones, not every one. The sample shows approximately 500,000 clones, 80% to 90% of them seen only once. The material sequenced was peripheral blood. Receptor source: a man between 18 and 29 years old with COVID-19, enrolled during active disease. Each CDR3 is given with its conserved first and last residue. D genes are given only for firm matches. Rows may omit the clone size; those that give it use once, few, many or a size class.

j_call: TRBJ1-1
d_call: NA
v_call: TRBV6-6
clone_size: NA
cdr3_aa: CASSPNTEAFF
cdr3_nt: TGTGCCAGCAGTCCTAACACTGAAGCTTTCTTT

j_call: TRBJ2-5
d_call: NA
v_call: TRBV4-1
clone_size: NA
cdr3_aa: CASSQAADSTGRETQYF
cdr3_nt: TGCGCCAGCAGCCAAGCCGCCGACTCGACAGGGAGGGAGACCCAGTACTTC

j_call: TRBJ2-5
d_call: NA
v_call: TRBV3-1/TRBV3-2
clone_size: NA
cdr3_aa: CASSQGGIVRSETQYF
cdr3_nt: TGTGCCAGCAGCCAAGGGGGCATAGTAAGGAGTGAGACCCAGTACTTC

j_call: TRBJ1-3
d_call: NA
v_call: TRBV6-5
clone_size: NA
cdr3_aa: CASSTGSGNTIYF
cdr3_nt: TGTGCCAGCAGTACAGGGTCTGGAAACACCATATATTTT

j_call: TRBJ2-6
d_call: TRBD1
v_call: TRBV2
clone_size: NA
cdr3_aa: CASRRTGSSGANVLTF
cdr3_nt: TGTGCCAGCAGGCGGACAGGTAGCTCTGGGGCCAACGTCCTGACTTTC

j_call: TRBJ1-2
d_call: NA
v_call: TRBV2
clone_size: NA
cdr3_aa: CASSGVVEGDGYTF
cdr3_nt: TGTGCCAGCAGTGGGGTGGTCGAGGGCGATGGCTACACCTTC

j_call: TRBJ2-7
d_call: NA
v_call: TRBV5-1
clone_size: NA
cdr3_aa: CASSLRTESYEQYF
cdr3_nt: TGCGCCAGCAGCTTGAGGACAGAGAGCTACGAGCAGTACTTC

j_call: TRBJ2-3
d_call: NA
v_call: TRBV18
clone_size: NA
cdr3_aa: CASSPGGIGTDTQYF
cdr3_nt: TGTGCCAGCTCTCCTGGCGGGATTGGCACAGATACGCAGTATTTT

j_call: TRBJ2-5
d_call: TRBD1
v_call: TRBV3-1/TRBV3-2
clone_size: NA
cdr3_aa: CASSQSGQGGETQYF
cdr3_nt: TGTGCCAGCAGCCAAAGCGGACAGGGTGGAGAGACCCAGTACTTC

j_call: TRBJ1-2
d_call: NA
v_call: TRBV19
clone_size: NA
cdr3_aa: CASSISQATSRGYTF
cdr3_nt: TGTGCCAGTAGTATCAGTCAGGCGACCTCTCGGGGCTACACCTTC

j_call: TRBJ1-2
d_call: NA
v_call: TRBV27
clone_size: once
cdr3_aa: CASSLSYSNDGYTF
cdr3_nt: TGTGCCAGCAGTTTATCATACAGTAATGATGGCTACACCTTC

j_call: TRBJ1-1
d_call: NA
v_call: TRBV2
clone_size: NA
cdr3_aa: CASSPITGSEAFF
cdr3_nt: TGTGCCAGCAGCCCAATAACAGGGTCTGAAGCTTTCTTT

j_call: TRBJ2-1
d_call: NA
v_call: TRBV11-3
clone_size: NA
cdr3_aa: CASSSSGMGNEQFF
cdr3_nt: TGTGCCAGCAGCTCTTCGGGGATGGGCAATGAGCAGTTCTTC

j_call: TRBJ2-2
d_call: TRBD1
v_call: TRBV19
clone_size: NA
cdr3_aa: CASSRRTGGKDGELFF
cdr3_nt: TGTGCCAGTAGTAGAAGAACAGGGGGGAAAGACGGGGAGCTGTTTTTT

j_call: TRBJ1-2
d_call: NA
v_call: TRBV21-1
clone_size: NA
cdr3_aa: CASSGRTAVGYGYTF
cdr3_nt: TGTGCCAGCAGCGGACGGACAGCCGTCGGCTATGGCTACACCTTC

j_call: TRBJ2-7
d_call: TRBD2
v_call: TRBV5-4
clone_size: few
cdr3_aa: CASSLVSGESSSYEQYF
cdr3_nt: TGTGCCAGCAGCTTGGTTAGCGGGGAGAGCTCATCCTACGAGCAGTACTTC

j_call: TRBJ1-2
d_call: NA
v_call: TRBV6-5
clone_size: NA
cdr3_aa: CASSYAGQGSGYTF
cdr3_nt: TGTGCCAGCAGTTACGCAGGGCAGGGGAGTGGCTACACCTTC

j_call: TRBJ1-4
d_call: TRBD1
v_call: TRBV4-2
clone_size: NA
cdr3_aa: CASSLTGGAANEKLFF
cdr3_nt: TGTGCCAGCAGCCTTACAGGGGGGGCGGCTAATGAAAAACTGTTTTTT

j_call: TRBJ2-3
d_call: NA
v_call: TRBV2
clone_size: NA
cdr3_aa: CASSVTSRTDTQYF
cdr3_nt: TGTGCCAGCAGCGTGACTAGTCGCACAGATACGCAGTATTTT

j_call: TRBJ2-2
d_call: NA
v_call: TRBV5-8
clone_size: NA
cdr3_aa: CASSLTGSNTGELFF
cdr3_nt: TGTGCCAGCAGCTTGACAGGCTCGAACACCGGGGAGCTGTTTTTT

j_call: TRBJ2-7
d_call: NA
v_call: TRBV5-6
clone_size: NA
cdr3_aa: CASSSTGLNEQYF
cdr3_nt: TGTGCCAGCAGCTCGACTGGATTGAACGAGCAGTACTTC

j_call: TRBJ1-2
d_call: NA
v_call: TRBV2
clone_size: NA
cdr3_aa: CASIQDSNYGYTF
cdr3_nt: TGTGCCAGCATTCAGGACTCTAACTATGGCTACACCTTC

j_call: TRBJ2-1
d_call: TRBD2
v_call: TRBV6-5
clone_size: NA
cdr3_aa: CASSPLAGANNEQFF
cdr3_nt: TGTGCCAGCAGTCCGCTAGCGGGGGCGAACAATGAGCAGTTCTTC

j_call: TRBJ2-1
d_call: TRBD1
v_call: TRBV11-3
clone_size: NA
cdr3_aa: CASSIRTGTYNEQFF
cdr3_nt: TGTGCCAGCAGCATCCGGACAGGCACCTACAATGAGCAGTTCTTC

j_call: TRBJ1-5
d_call: TRBD1
v_call: TRBV2
clone_size: NA
cdr3_aa: CASSEATGGWNQPQHF
cdr3_nt: TGTGCCAGCAGTGAAGCGACAGGGGGCTGGAATCAGCCCCAGCATTTT

j_call: TRBJ1-2
d_call: NA
v_call: TRBV6-1
clone_size: NA
cdr3_aa: CASSQAGVEDYGYTF
cdr3_nt: TGTGCCAGCAGTCAAGCTGGGGTGGAGGACTATGGCTACACCTTC